The 9 T cell receptor beta chains in this list originate from one sample, sequenced in a study of cytomegalovirus exposure and HLA in healthy donors. Profiling relied on immunoSEQ multiplex PCR, and the TCRdb table lists in-frame clones only, not all of them. Among 140,000 or so clones listed, approximately 90% were seen once. Sequences were obtained from PBMCs. The receptor source for this set is a woman in her twenties or thirties in good health and CMV-seropositive.

The chain is built from TRBV10-1 and TRBJ1-4, with a tentative D call TRBD1 (6 bases). CDR1 WNHNN and CDR2 SYGVQD come from the germline V gene (reference sequence). With 4 bases removed from V and 4 bases from J, the gap between germline ends came to 16 bases. The CDR3 covers 16 residues. For the CDR3, the DNA is TGCGCCAGCAGTGTTTCCGGGGGGGCAGGTAATGAAAAACTGTTTTTT. This codes for CASSVSGGAGNEKLFF.

V and J are TRBV28 and TRBJ1-2; D may be TRBD1 (5 bases). V was trimmed by 7 bases and J by 8 bases, leaving 14 bases between them. The CDR3 is 12 amino acids. CDR1 MDHEN and CDR2 SYDVKM come from the germline V gene. The CDR3 DNA is TGTGCCAGCACCGTCGGGGGAGGCGGCTACACCTTC. Residues: CASTVGGGGYTF.

The V and J genes are TRBV5-6 and TRBJ2-3, with TRBD2 as a possible D gene (6 bases). The CDR3 totals 15 residues. V gave up 2 bases and J gave up 0 bases, with 10 bases separating them. Germline CDR1 and CDR2: SGHDT and YYEEEE. The chain's CDR3 is CASSLVGGSTDTQYF. Written as DNA, the CDR3 is TGTGCCAGCAGCTTAGTTGGGGGGAGCACAGATACGCAGTATTTT.

This rearrangement joins TRBV18 to TRBJ2-1; 10 positions match TRBD2. The V gene's germline CDR1 is KGHSH and CDR2 LQKENI. V trimming: 2 bases; J trimming: 8 bases; junction bases outside the gene matches: 6. The CDR3 consists of 15 residues. The DNA for the CDR3 is TGTGCCAGCTCACCAAGCGGGAGGGAGTCCGATGAGCAGTTCTTC. Its translation is CASSPSGRESDEQFF. The full variable domain, its missing parts supplied by reference TRBV18 and TRBJ2-1, is NAGVMQNPRHLVRRRGQEARLRCSPMKGHSHVYWYRQLPEEGLKFMVYLQKENIIDESGMPKERFSAEFPKEGPSILRIQQVVRGDSAAYFCASSPSGRESDEQFFGPGTRLTVL.

The V gene is TRBV9, the J gene TRBJ2-3, with 11 bases identical to TRBD2. CDR1 and CDR2 (germline): SGDLS, YYNGEE. V trimming: 3 bases; J trimming: 5 bases; junction bases outside the gene matches: 14. This CDR3 is 18 amino acids long. Written as DNA, the CDR3 is TGTGCCAGCAGCGCCACTCAAGGGACTAGCGGAAGTAAAGATACGCAGTATTTT. Amino acid sequence: CASSATQGTSGSKDTQYF.

The genes are TRBV7-9 and TRBJ2-5; 7 bases agree with TRBD1. V was pared by 6 bases and J by 2 bases, with 6 bases of the junction left unmatched. Per germline, CDR1 SEHNR and CDR2 FQNEAQ (reference sequence). This CDR3 is 14 amino acids long. The CDR3 nucleotides are TGTGCCAGCAGTCATAGACAGGGACAAGAGACCCAGTACTTC. It codes for CASSHRQGQETQYF.

The gene calls are TRBV25-1 and TRBJ2-4; a weak D match, TRBD1 (5 bases). V lost 1 base and J lost 7, with 11 bases in between. Germline V CDR1 and CDR2: MGHDK, SYGVNS. The CDR3 has 14 amino acids. The CDR3 DNA reads TGTGCCAGCAGTGAATCAGGGCAGATGAACATTCAGTACTTC. Encoded protein: CASSESGQMNIQYF.

The genes are TRBV5-1 and TRBJ2-7; 8 positions match TRBD2. The J segment lost 1 base and the V segment lost 0 bases, leaving 6 bases of the junction unmatched. The CDR3 has 16 residues. CDR1 and CDR2 from the germline V gene are SGHRS and YFSETQ. CDR3 sequence reads: CASSLEAGEWSYEQYF. Written as DNA, the CDR3 is TGCGCCAGCAGCTTGGAAGCGGGAGAATGGTCCTACGAGCAGTACTTC.

The V call is TRBV2, the J call TRBJ1-1; 12 positions agree with TRBD1. The CDR3 covers 15 residues. Germline V lookup: CDR1 SNHLY, CDR2 FYNNEI. Germline trimming cut 6 bases from V and 5 bases from J; bases unmatched to any gene: 7. The CDR3 sequence is CASRKGDRGRTEAFF. Written as DNA, the CDR3 is TGTGCCAGCAGGAAAGGGGACAGGGGGCGGACTGAAGCTTTCTTT. Using reference TRBV2 and TRBJ1-1 for the parts outside the CDR3, the full variable domain is EPEVTQTPSHQVTQMGQEVILRCVPISNHLYFYWYRQILGQKVEFLVSFYNNEISEKSEIFDDQFSVERPDGSNFTLKIRSTKLEDSAMYFCASRKGDRGRTEAFFGQGTRLTVV.